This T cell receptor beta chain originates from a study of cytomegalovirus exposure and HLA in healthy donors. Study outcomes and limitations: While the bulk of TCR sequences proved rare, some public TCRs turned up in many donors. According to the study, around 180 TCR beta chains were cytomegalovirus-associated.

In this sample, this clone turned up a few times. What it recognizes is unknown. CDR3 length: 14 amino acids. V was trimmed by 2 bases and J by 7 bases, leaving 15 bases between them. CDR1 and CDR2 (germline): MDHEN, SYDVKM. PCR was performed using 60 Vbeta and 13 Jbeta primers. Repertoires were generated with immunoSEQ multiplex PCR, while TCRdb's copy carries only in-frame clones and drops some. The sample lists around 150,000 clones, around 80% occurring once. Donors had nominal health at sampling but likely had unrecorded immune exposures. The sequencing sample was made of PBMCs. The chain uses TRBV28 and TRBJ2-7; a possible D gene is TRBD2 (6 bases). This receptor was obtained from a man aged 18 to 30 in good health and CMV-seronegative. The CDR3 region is CASSLVGGAGEQYF. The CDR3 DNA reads TGTGCCAGCAGTTTAGTTGGAGGGGCTGGGGAGCAGTACTTC.